A single T cell receptor beta chain is shown here with its context. This sample is part of a study of blood T cell repertoires in COVID-19. Whole-study context: Acute-phase and convalescent COVID-19 samples originated in the United States, Italy and Spain. Nucleic acid was either cDNA or gDNA, and it came from T cells, B-cell-depleted T cells, or PBMCs.

TCRdb's copy holds only in-frame clones and misses some; the assay was immunoSEQ multiplex PCR. The sample gives about 300,000 clones, less than 85% of which show up once; about 1.6% is in the top ten. Trimming left V 5 bases short and J 2 bases short, with 7 bases between. Germline CDR1 and CDR2: SGHTA and FQGNSA. The CDR3 spans 13 residues. Sequencing input: peripheral blood. This sequence originates from a human donor with COVID-19, enrolled during active disease. The donor label of this sample is uncertain. The V call is TRBV7-2, the J call TRBJ1-3; D gene ambiguous. CDR3 in amino acids: CASSPGAGNTIYF. CDR3 nucleotides: TGTGCCAGCAGCCCCGGGGCTGGAAACACCATATATTTT.